The clone carrying this T cell receptor (beta chain) was detected a few times. The antigen is unknown. Libraries were prepared by immunoSEQ multiplex PCR; TCRdb keeps only in-frame clonotypes and omits some of them. The sample has roughly 38,000 clones; 74% are singletons. The CDR3 runs 14 residues. The data originate from a study of immune evolution from preneoplasia to lung adenocarcinoma. Overall study: HLA loss of heterozygosity: less than 9% AIS, 15% MIA, around 35% ADC, none AAH.

Overall study results and limits: Top clone frequencies peaked in normal lung, apparently declining through invasive adenocarcinoma. Compared with EGFR-mutant or double wild-type lesions, KRAS-mutant nodules were more clonal.

The chain uses TRBV21-1 and TRBJ2-7; TRBD2 was called by the table and not checked on the DNA. TRBV21-1 is reported as a pseudogene. Sequenced: FFPE invasive lung adenocarcinoma tissue. The receptor comes from a person in their sixties with lung adenocarcinoma. The CDR3 DNA reads TGTGCCAGCAGCAAACTGGACTACTCCTACGAGCAGTACTTC. Translated: CASSKLDYSYEQYF.